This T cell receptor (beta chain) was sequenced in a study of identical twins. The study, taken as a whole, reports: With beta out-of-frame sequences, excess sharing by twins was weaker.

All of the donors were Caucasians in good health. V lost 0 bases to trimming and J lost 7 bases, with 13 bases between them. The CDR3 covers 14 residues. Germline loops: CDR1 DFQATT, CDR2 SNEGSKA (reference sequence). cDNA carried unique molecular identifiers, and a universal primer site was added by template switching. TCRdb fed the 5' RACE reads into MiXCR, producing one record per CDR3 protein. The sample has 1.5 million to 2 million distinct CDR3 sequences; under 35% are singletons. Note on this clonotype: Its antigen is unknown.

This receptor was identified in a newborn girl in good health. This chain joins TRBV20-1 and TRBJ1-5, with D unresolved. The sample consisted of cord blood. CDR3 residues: CSARDRRPGQPQHF. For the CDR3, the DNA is TGCAGTGCTAGAGATCGGAGGCCGGGCCAGCCCCAGCATTTT.